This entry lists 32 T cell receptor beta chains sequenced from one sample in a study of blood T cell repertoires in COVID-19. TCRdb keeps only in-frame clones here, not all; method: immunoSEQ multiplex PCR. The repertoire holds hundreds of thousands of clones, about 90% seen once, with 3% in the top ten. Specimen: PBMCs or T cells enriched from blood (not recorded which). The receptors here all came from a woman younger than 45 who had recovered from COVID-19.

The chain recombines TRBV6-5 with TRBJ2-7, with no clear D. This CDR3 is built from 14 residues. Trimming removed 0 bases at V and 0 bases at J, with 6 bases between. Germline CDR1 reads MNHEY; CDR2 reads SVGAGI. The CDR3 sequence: CASSYSAGSYEQYF. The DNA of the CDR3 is TGTGCCAGCAGTTACTCTGCAGGCTCCTACGAGCAGTACTTC.

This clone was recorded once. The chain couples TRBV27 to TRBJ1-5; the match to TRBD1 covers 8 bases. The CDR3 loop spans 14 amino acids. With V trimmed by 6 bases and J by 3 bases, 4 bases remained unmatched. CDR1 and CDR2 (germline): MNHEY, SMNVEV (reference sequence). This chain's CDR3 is CASRATGVNQPQHF. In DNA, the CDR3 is TGTGCCAGCAGGGCGACAGGGGTCAATCAGCCCCAGCATTTT.

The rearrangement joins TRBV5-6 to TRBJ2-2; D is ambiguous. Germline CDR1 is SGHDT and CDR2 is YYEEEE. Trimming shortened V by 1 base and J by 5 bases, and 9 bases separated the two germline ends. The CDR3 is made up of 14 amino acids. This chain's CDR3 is CASSLLSVTGELFF. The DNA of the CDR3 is TGTGCCAGCAGCTTGTTATCGGTGACCGGGGAGCTGTTTTTT.

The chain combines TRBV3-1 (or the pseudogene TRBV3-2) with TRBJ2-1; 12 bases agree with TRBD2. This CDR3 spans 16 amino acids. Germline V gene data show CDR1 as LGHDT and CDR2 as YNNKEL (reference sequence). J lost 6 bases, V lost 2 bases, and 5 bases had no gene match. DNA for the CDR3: TGTGCCAGCAGCCAAAACCTAGCGGGAGGGGGCAATGAGCAGTTCTTC. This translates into CASSQNLAGGGNEQFF.

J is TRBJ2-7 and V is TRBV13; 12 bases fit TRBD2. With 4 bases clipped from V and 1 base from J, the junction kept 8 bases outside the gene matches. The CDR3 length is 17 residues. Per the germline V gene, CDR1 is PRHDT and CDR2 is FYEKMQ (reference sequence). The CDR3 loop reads CASSSRTSGASSYEQYF. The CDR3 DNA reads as TGTGCCAGCAGCTCGAGGACTAGCGGGGCTTCTTCCTACGAGCAGTACTTC.

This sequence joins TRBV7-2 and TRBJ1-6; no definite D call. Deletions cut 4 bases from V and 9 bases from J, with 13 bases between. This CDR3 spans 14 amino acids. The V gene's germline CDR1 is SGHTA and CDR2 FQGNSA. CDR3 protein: CASSWTGVGSPLHF. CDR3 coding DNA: TGTGCCAGCAGCTGGACTGGGGTGGGTTCACCCCTCCACTTT.

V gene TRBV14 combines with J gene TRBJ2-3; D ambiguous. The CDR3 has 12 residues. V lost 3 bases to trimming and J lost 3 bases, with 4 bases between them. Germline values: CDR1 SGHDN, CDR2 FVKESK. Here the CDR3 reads CASSHATDTQYF. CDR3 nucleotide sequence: TGTGCCAGCAGCCATGCGACAGATACGCAGTATTTT.

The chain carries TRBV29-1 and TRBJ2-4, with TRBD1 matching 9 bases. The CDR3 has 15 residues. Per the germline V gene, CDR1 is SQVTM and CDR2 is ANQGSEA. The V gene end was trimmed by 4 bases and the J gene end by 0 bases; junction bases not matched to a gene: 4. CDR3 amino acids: CSVGGQGLAKNIQYF. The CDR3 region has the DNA TGCAGCGTTGGGGGACAGGGCTTAGCCAAAAACATTCAGTACTTC. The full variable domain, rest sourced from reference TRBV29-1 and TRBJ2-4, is SAVISQKPSRDICQRGTSLTIQCQVDSQVTMMFWYRQQPGQSLTLIATANQGSEATYESGFVIDKFPISRPNLTFSTLTVSNMSPEDSSIYLCSVGGQGLAKNIQYFGAGTRLSVL.

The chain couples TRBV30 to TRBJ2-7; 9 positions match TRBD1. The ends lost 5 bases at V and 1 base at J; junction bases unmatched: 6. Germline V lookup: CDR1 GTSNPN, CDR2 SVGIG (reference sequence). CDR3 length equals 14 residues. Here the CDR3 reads CAWQTGGASYEQYF. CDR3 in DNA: TGTGCCTGGCAAACAGGGGGCGCGTCCTACGAGCAGTACTTC.

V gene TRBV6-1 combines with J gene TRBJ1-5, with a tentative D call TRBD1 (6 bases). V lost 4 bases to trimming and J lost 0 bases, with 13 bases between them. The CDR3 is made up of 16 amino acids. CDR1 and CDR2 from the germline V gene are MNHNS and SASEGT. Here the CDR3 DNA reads TGTGCCAGCAGTGTAAGGACAGAGTATAGCAATCAGCCCCAGCATTTT. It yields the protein CASSVRTEYSNQPQHF.

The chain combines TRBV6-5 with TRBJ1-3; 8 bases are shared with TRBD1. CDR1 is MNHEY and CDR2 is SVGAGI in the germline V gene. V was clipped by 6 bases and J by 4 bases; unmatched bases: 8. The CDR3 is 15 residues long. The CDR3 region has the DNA TGTGCCAGCAGCTTCAGGGGGCATGAAGGAAACACCATATATTTT. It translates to CASSFRGHEGNTIYF.

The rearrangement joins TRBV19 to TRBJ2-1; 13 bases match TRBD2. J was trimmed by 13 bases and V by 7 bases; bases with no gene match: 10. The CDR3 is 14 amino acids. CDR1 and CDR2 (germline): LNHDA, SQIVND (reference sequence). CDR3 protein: CASNPTSGGAIQFF. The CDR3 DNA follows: TGTGCCAGTAACCCAACTAGCGGGGGGGCCATTCAGTTCTTC.

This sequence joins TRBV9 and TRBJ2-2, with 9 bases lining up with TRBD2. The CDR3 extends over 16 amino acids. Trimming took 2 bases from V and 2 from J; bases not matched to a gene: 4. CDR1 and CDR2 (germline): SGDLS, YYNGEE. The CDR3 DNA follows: TGTGCCAGCAGCGTCGCTAGCGGGGCCAACACCGGGGAGCTGTTTTTT. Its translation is CASSVASGANTGELFF.

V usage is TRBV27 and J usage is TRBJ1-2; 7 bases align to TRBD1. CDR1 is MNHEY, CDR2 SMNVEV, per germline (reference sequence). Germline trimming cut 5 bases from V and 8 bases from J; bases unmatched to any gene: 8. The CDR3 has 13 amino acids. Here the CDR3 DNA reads TGTGCCAGCAGTCCAGACAGGGTCGGGGGCTACACCTTC. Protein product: CASSPDRVGGYTF.

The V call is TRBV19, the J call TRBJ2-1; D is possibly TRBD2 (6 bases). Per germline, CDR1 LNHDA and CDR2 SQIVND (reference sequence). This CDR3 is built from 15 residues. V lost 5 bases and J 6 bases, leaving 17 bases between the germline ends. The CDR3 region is CASSPSRRDFNEQFF. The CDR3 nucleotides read TGTGCCAGTAGTCCCTCAAGGCGGGACTTCAATGAGCAGTTCTTC.

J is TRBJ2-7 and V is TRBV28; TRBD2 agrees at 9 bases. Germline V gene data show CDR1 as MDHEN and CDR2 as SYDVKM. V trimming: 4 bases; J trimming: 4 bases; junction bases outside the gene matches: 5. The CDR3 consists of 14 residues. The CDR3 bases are TGTGCCAGCAGTTCCGGGACTAGCCCTTACGAGCAGTACTTC. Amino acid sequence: CASSSGTSPYEQYF.

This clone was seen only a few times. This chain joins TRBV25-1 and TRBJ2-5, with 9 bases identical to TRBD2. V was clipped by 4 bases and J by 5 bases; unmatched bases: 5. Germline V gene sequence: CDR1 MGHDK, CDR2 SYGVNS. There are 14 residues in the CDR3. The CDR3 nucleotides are TGTGCCAGCAGTGCCGGACTAGCGACCGAGACCCAGTACTTC. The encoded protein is CASSAGLATETQYF.

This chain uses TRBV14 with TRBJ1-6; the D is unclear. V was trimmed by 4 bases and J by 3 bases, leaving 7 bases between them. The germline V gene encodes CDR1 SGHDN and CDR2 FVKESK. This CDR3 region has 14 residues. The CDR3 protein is CASSPDIYNSPLHF. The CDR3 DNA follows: TGTGCCAGCAGCCCAGACATCTATAATTCACCCCTCCACTTT.

The CDR3 DNA is TGTGCCAGTAGTCTCGACAGGGAATACGCTTTCTTT. Residues: CASSLDREYAFF. The chain links TRBV19 to TRBJ1-1, with 7 nucleotides matching TRBD1. The junction had 8 bases not matched to a gene; V was cut back by 5 bases and J by 11 bases. Germline V gene sequence: CDR1 LNHDA, CDR2 SQIVND (reference sequence). The CDR3 contains 12 residues.

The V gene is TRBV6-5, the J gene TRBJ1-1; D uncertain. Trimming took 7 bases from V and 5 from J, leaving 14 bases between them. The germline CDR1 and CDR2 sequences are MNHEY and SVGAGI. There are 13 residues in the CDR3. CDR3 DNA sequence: TGTGCCAGCATCACGGGGTTGGGGACTGAAGCTTTCTTT. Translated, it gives CASITGLGTEAFF.

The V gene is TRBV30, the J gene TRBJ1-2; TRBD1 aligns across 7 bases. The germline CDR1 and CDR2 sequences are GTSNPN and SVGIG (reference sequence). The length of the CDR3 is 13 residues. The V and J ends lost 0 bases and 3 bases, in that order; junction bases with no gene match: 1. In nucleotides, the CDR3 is TGTGCCTGGAGTGTTCAGGGGGACTATGGCTACACCTTC. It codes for CAWSVQGDYGYTF.

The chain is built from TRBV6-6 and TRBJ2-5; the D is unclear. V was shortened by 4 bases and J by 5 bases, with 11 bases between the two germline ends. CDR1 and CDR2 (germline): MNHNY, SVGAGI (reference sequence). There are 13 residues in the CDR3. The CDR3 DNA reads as TGTGCCAGCAGTTCCCAGACGCGGGAGACCCAGTACTTC. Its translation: CASSSQTRETQYF.

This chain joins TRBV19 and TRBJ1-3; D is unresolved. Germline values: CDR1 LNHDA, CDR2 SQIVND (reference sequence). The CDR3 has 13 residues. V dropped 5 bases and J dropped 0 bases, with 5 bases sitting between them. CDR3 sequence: CASSPSSGNTIYF. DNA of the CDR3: TGTGCCAGTAGTCCCAGCTCTGGAAACACCATATATTTT.

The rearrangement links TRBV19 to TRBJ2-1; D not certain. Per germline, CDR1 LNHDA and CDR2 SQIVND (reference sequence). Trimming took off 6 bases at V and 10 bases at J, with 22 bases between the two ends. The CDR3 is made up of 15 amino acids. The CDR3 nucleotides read TGTGCCAGTAGGCGCCGGGTTGCCGAAGGCGGCGAGCAGTTCTTC. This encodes CASRRRVAEGGEQFF.

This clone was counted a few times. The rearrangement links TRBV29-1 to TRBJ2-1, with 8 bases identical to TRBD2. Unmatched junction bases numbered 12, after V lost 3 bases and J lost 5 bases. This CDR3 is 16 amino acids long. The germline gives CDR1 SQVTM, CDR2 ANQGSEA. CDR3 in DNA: TGCAGCGTTGAGGCCCCAGCGGGAGCTTTTAACAATGAGCAGTTCTTC. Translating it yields CSVEAPAGAFNNEQFF.

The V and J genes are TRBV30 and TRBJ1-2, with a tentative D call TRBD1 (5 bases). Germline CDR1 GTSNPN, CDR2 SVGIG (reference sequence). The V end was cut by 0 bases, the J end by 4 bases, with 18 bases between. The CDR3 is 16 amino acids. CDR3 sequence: CAWSVLRGRGFYGYTF. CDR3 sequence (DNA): TGTGCCTGGAGTGTACTCCGGGGGAGGGGATTCTATGGCTACACCTTC.

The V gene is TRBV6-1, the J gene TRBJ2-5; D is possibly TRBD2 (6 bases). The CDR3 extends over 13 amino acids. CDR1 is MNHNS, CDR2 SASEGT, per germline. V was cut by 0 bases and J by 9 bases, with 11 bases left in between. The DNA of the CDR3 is TGTGCCAGCAGTGAAGCGACTAGTGGAGCCCAGTACTTC. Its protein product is CASSEATSGAQYF.

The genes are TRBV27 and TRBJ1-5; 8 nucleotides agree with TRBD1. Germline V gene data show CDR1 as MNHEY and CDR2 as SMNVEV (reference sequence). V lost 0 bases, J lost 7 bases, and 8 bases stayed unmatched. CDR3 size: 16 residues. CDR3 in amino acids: CASSLSSQGAGQPQHF. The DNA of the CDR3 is TGTGCCAGCAGTTTATCAAGTCAGGGGGCAGGACAGCCCCAGCATTTT.

CDR3 in amino acids: CASTLISAGNTIYF. DNA for the CDR3: TGTGCCAGCACCTTGATCTCGGCTGGAAACACCATATATTTT. The genes are TRBV7-2 and TRBJ1-3; no reliable D call. The V gene's germline CDR1 is SGHTA and CDR2 FQGNSA. The CDR3 is 14 amino acids. Trimming removed 7 bases from V and 2 bases from J, with 12 bases in between.

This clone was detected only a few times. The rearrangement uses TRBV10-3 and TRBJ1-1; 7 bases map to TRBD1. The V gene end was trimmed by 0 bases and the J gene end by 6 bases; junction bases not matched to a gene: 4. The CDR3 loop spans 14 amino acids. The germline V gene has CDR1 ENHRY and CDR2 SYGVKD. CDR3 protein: CAISESRQGAEAFF. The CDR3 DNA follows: TGTGCCATCAGTGAGTCGCGACAGGGAGCTGAAGCTTTCTTT.

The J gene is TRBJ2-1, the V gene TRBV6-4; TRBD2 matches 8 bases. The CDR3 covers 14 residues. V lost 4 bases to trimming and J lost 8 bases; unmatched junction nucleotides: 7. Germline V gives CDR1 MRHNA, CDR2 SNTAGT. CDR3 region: CASSGDGGADEQFF. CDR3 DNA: TGTGCCAGCAGTGGAGACGGGGGGGCCGATGAGCAGTTCTTC.

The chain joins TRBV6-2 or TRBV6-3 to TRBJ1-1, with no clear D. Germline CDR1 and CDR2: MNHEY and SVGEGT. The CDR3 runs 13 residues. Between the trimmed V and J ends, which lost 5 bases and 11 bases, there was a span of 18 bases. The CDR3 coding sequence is TGTGCCAGCAGTGCTACCGGGAGCTTGAAGGCTTTCTTT. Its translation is CASSATGSLKAFF.